This TCR beta chain was identified in a study of T-cell reconstitution after alpha-beta-depleted transplantation in children. V dropped 4 bases and J dropped 11; count of bases not matched to a gene: 15. Germline CDR1 is SGHTA and CDR2 is FQGNSA. This CDR3 is built from 15 residues. This clonotype was counted ten times or more. The library targeted TCRbeta and was prepared with unique molecular identifiers. TCRdb reprocessed the PCR reads via MiXCR and lists one record per CDR3 protein. This table has 450,000 to 500,000 distinct CDR3 sequences, under 15% appearing once. The sequence came from a human donor who donated a stem cell graft to a child with combined immunodeficiency. The chain carries TRBV7-2 and TRBJ2-3; 7 bases are a match to TRBD1. The sample in question was PBMCs from the stem cell graft donor, obtained from the stem cell graft. CDR3 nucleotide sequence: TGTGCCAGCAGCTCGGACAGGTTAGGGTTGTATGGGCAGTATTTT. This codes for CASSSDRLGLYGQYF.